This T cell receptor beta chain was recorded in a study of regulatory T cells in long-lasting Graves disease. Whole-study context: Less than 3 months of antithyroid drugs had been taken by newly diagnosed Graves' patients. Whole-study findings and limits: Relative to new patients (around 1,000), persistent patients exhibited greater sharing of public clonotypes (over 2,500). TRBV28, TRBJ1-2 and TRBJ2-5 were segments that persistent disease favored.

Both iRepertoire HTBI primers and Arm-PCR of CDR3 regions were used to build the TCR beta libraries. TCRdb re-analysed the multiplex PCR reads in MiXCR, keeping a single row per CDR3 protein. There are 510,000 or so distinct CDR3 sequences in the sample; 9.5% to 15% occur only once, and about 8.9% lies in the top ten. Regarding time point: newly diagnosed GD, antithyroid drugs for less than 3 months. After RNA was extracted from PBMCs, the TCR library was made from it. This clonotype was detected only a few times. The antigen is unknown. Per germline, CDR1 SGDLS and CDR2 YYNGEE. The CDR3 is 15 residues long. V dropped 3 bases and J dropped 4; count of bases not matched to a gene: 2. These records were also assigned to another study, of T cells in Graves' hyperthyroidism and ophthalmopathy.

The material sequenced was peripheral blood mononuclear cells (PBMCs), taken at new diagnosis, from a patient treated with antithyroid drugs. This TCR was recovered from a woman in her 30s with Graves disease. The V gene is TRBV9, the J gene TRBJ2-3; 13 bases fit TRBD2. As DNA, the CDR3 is TGTGCCAGCAGCGCACTAGCGGGAGGGCCAGATACGCAGTATTTT. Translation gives CASSALAGGPDTQYF.